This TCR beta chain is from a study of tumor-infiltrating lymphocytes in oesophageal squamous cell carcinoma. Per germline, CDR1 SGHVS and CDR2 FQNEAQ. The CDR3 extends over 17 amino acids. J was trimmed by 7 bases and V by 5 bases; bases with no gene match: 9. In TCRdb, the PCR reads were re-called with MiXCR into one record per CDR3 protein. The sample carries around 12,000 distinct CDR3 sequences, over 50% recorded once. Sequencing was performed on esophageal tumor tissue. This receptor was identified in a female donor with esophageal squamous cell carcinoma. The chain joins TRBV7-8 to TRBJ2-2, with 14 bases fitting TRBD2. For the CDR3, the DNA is TGTGCCAGCAGCGAGAGGACTAGCGGGAGGTTACACGGGGAGCTGTTTTTT. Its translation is CASSERTSGRLHGELFF.